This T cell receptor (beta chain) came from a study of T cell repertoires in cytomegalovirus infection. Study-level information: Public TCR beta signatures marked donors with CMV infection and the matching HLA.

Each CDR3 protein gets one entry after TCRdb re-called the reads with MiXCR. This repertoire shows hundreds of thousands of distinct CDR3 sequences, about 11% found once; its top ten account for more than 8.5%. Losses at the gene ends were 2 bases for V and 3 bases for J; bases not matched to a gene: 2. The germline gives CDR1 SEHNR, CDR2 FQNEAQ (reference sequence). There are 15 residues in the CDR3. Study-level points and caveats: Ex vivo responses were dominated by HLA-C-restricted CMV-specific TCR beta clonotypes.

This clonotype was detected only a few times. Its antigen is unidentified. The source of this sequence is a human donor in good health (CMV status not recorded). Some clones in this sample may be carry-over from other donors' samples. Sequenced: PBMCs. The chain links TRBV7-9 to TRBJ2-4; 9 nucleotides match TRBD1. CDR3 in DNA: TGTGCCAGCAGCTTATCGACAGGGGGCAAAAACATTCAGTACTTC. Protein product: CASSLSTGGKNIQYF.